This is a list of T cell receptor beta chains from one sample in a study of cytomegalovirus exposure and HLA in healthy donors. Produced via immunoSEQ multiplex PCR; TCRdb's table is partial and in-frame only. In the table there are 200,000 to 300,000 clones, roughly 87% of which are singletons. The sequenced sample was PBMCs. The source of these receptors is a man aged 18 to 29 in good health and CMV-seropositive. Each CDR3 is given with its conserved first and last residue. A D gene is named only where the DNA matches it firmly. Not every row has a clone size; where given, it reads once, few, many or a size class.

>TRBV6-1|TRBJ2-5|-|-
TGTGCCAGCAGTCCTTTTAGAGGTAGCCAGGAGACCCAGTACTTC
CASSPFRGSQETQYF
>TRBV5-6|TRBJ2-1|-|-
TGTGCCAGCAGCCCTGAAGTTAGCAATGAGCAGTTCTTC
CASSPEVSNEQFF
>TRBV7-8|TRBJ2-1|-|TRBD1
TGTGCCAGCATCCTCGGACAGGGAGAAAACAATGAGCAGTTCTTC
CASILGQGENNEQFF
>TRBV29-1|TRBJ2-7|-|-
TGCAGCGTTACCGGGCCGAGCTCCTACGAGCAGTACTTC
CSVTGPSSYEQYF
>TRBV6-6|TRBJ1-3|-|TRBD1
TGTGCCAGCAGTTCAACAGGGGTTGGAAACACCATATATTTT
CASSSTGVGNTIYF
>TRBV9|TRBJ1-4|-|-
TGTGCCAGCAGCGTACAGGGGTCTAATGAAAAACTGTTTTTT
CASSVQGSNEKLFF
>TRBV30|TRBJ1-1|-|-
TGTGCCTGGAGTGTAGGTGGGACAAGATACACTGAAGCTTTCTTT
CAWSVGGTRYTEAFF
>TRBV27|TRBJ2-3|-|-
TGTGCCAGCAGTTTATCCCTCAACACAGATACGCAGTATTTT
CASSLSLNTDTQYF
>TRBV5-1|TRBJ1-1|-|-
TGCGCCAGCAGCGGGGGGCGCACTGAAGCTTTCTTT
CASSGGRTEAFF
>TRBV5-1|TRBJ1-4|-|TRBD1
TGCGCCAGCAGCTTTAGACAGGGAACTAATGAAAAACTGTTTTTT
CASSFRQGTNEKLFF
>TRBV5-1|TRBJ2-1|-|-
TGCGCCAGCAGCTTGGGACAGTCTTTTCTCAATGAGCAGTTCTTC
CASSLGQSFLNEQFF
>TRBV7-2|TRBJ1-5|few|-
TGTGCCAGCAGCTTAGGAACAAGGGAAAATCAGCCCCAGCATTTT
CASSLGTRENQPQHF
>TRBV5-1|TRBJ1-1|-|-
TGCGCCAGCAGCCCAAATGTCGGGGAAAACACTGAAGCTTTCTTT
CASSPNVGENTEAFF
>TRBV27|TRBJ2-2|once|-
TGTGCCAGCAGTTTAGCGGGGCTCCGGGGCGGGGAGCTGTTTTTT
CASSLAGLRGGELFF
>TRBV20-1|TRBJ2-1|-|-
TGCACTATGGAGAGGAACAATGAGCAGTTCTTC
CTMERNNEQFF
>TRBV2|TRBJ1-2|few|-
TGTGCCAGCAGGGACCGGGGCCCCTATGGCTACACCTTC
CASRDRGPYGYTF
>TRBV4-3|TRBJ2-3|-|TRBD2
TGCGCCAGCAGCCTCTCATCAGGGCTAGCGGGACGGACAGATACGCAGTATTTT
CASSLSSGLAGRTDTQYF
>TRBV27|TRBJ2-7|-|-
TGTGCCAGCAGTTTTGCACCCAGGGCAAACTACGAGCAGTACTTC
CASSFAPRANYEQYF
>TRBV5-4|TRBJ2-7|-|TRBD1
TGTGCCAGCAGCGACGGACAGGGCCCCTGGATGCAGTACTTC
CASSDGQGPWMQYF
>TRBV4-3|TRBJ2-2|-|TRBD1
TGCGCCAGCAGCCAAATGGGACAGGGCGGCACCGGGGAGCTGTTTTTT
CASSQMGQGGTGELFF
>TRBV6-6|TRBJ1-3|-|-
TGTGCCAGTCGGACTGACTCTGGAAACACCATATATTTT
CASRTDSGNTIYF
>TRBV30|TRBJ2-1|once|-
TGTGCCTGGAGTGCCGCGGTTAGCAATGAGCAGTTCTTC
CAWSAAVSNEQFF
>TRBV19|TRBJ1-1|-|-
-
CASTSGSLNTEAFF
>TRBV27|TRBJ1-2|-|-
TGTGCCAGCAGTTTCACCGAAACGGCTAGAGGGACTATATATGGCTACACCTTC
CASSFTETARGTIYGYTF
>TRBV28|TRBJ1-2|-|TRBD1
TGTGCCAGCACCTCAGGGACAGGCTATGGCTACACCTTC
CASTSGTGYGYTF
>TRBV5-1|TRBJ2-2|-|-
TGCGCCAGCAGCTTCCATCACACCGGGGAGCTGTTTTTT
CASSFHHTGELFF
>TRBV5-6|TRBJ2-7|few|-
TGTGCCAGCAGCTTGGCGGGATACATCTACGAGCAGTACTTC
CASSLAGYIYEQYF
>TRBV18|TRBJ2-1|-|TRBD1
TGTGCCAGCTCACATAGACAGGGGGCGGATGAGCAGTTCTTC
CASSHRQGADEQFF
>TRBV7-9|TRBJ2-7|once|TRBD2
TGTGCCAGCAGCCCCGTGGGGGGGATCGAGCAGTACTTC
CASSPVGGIEQYF
>TRBV10-1|TRBJ2-1|few|TRBD2
TGCGCCAGCAGTGAGCAGCGGGAGACCTCCTACAATGAGCAGTTCTTC
CASSEQRETSYNEQFF
>TRBV27|TRBJ1-1|-|TRBD1
TGTGCCAGCAGTAGGCAGGGGGGAATTGGCACTGAAGCTTTCTTT
CASSRQGGIGTEAFF
>TRBV30|TRBJ2-7|-|TRBD2
TGTGCCTGGAGTGCACTAGCGCGCTCCTACGAGCAGTACTTC
CAWSALARSYEQYF
>TRBV6-6|TRBJ1-1|-|-
TGTGCCAGCAGCCCCGTACTAAGGGGGAACACTGAAGCTTTCTTT
CASSPVLRGNTEAFF
>TRBV27|TRBJ2-7|-|-
TGTGCCAGCGGAACGCTGGGCTCCTACGAGCAGTACTTC
CASGTLGSYEQYF
>TRBV30|TRBJ2-6|once|-
TGTGCCTGGAGAAGAAGTCCCGGGGCCAACGTCCTGACTTTC
CAWRRSPGANVLTF
>TRBV27|TRBJ2-5|-|-
TGTGCCAGCAGTTTAGCGGGAATTGGGGAGACCCAGTACTTC
CASSLAGIGETQYF
>TRBV6-4|TRBJ2-1|once|-
TGTGCCAGCAGTGATCGCAATAGCAATGAGCAGTTCTTC
CASSDRNSNEQFF
>TRBV28|TRBJ2-3|-|-
TGTGCCAGCAAAAACGCCGGGACAGATACGCAGTATTTT
CASKNAGTDTQYF
>TRBV5-6|TRBJ2-4|-|-
TGTGCCAGCAGCGCGGGCCCAACAGCGACAAAAAACATTCAGTACTTC
CASSAGPTATKNIQYF
>TRBV18|TRBJ2-2|-|-
TGTGCCAGCTCACCAACGGGGGACCACACCGGGGAGCTGTTTTTT
CASSPTGDHTGELFF
>TRBV7-6|TRBJ2-7|-|TRBD1
TGTGCCAGCAGCCTACTCGACAGGGGCGACTCCTACGAGCAGTACTTC
CASSLLDRGDSYEQYF
>TRBV10-1|TRBJ2-7|-|TRBD1
TGCGCCAGCAGTGGGGACAGGGACTACGAGCAGTACTTC
CASSGDRDYEQYF
>TRBV6-1|TRBJ2-7|-|TRBD1
TGTGCCAGCAGCCCGGGACAGGGAATTCACGAGCAGTACTTC
CASSPGQGIHEQYF
>TRBV5-1|TRBJ1-3|-|-
TGCGCCAGCAGCTTGACAGTGTCCTCTGGAAACACCATATATTTT
CASSLTVSSGNTIYF
>TRBV6-5|TRBJ1-1|-|TRBD1
TGTGCCAGCAGTTCAATCGGACAGGGGAACACTGAAGCTTTCTTT
CASSSIGQGNTEAFF
>TRBV2|TRBJ2-7|-|TRBD1
TGTGCCAGCAGTACCGACAGGGGCACCTCCTACGAGCAGTACTTC
CASSTDRGTSYEQYF
>TRBV27|TRBJ2-2|-|TRBD2
TGTGCCAGCAGTTTTGGGACTAGCGGGAGCGGGGAGCTGTTTTTT
CASSFGTSGSGELFF
>TRBV10-2|TRBJ2-1|-|-
TGCGCCAGCAGTGAGACGACCTACAATGAGCAGTTCTTC
CASSETTYNEQFF
>TRBV9|TRBJ2-7|-|TRBD2
TGTGCCAGCAGCGGCGGGGGGGTTTACGAGCAGTACTTC
CASSGGGVYEQYF
>TRBV25-1|TRBJ2-7|-|-
TGTGCCAGCAGTTGGTCAGGGGGGACCGAGCAGTACTTC
CASSWSGGTEQYF
>TRBV19|TRBJ1-2|few|TRBD1
TGTGCCAGTAGGCCCTCAGGGGGAGTGTATGGCTACACCTTC
CASRPSGGVYGYTF
>TRBV6-5|TRBJ2-6|-|-
TGTGCCAGCAGAGGGTGGAAAGGGGCCAACGTCCTGACTTTC
CASRGWKGANVLTF
>TRBV2|TRBJ1-2|-|-
TGTGCCAGTCTGCGGCCCACAGGTTTTGCCTATGGCTACACCTTC
CASLRPTGFAYGYTF